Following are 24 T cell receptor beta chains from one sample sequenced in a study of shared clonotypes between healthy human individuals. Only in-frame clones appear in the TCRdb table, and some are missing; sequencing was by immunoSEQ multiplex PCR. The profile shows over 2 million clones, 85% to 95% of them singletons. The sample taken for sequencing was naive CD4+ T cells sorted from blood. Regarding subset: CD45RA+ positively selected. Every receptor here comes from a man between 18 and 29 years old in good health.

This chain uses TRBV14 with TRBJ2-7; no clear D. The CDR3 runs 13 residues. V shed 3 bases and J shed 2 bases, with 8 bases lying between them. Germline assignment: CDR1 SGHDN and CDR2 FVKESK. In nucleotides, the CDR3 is TGTGCCAGCAGCCACCTACTTCCCTACGAGCAGTACTTC. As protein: CASSHLLPYEQYF. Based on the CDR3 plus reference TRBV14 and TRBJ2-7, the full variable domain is EAGVTQFPSHSVIEKGQTVTLRCDPISGHDNLYWYRRVMGKEIKFLLHFVKESKQDESGMPNNRFLAERTGGTYSTLKVQPAELEDSGVYFCASSHLLPYEQYFGPGTRLTVT.

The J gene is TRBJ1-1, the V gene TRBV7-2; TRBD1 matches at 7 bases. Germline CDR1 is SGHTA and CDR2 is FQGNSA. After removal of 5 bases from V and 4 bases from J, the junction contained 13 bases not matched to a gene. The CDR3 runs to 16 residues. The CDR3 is CASSPFTGAVGTEAFF. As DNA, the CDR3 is TGTGCCAGCAGCCCTTTTACAGGGGCAGTAGGCACTGAAGCTTTCTTT.

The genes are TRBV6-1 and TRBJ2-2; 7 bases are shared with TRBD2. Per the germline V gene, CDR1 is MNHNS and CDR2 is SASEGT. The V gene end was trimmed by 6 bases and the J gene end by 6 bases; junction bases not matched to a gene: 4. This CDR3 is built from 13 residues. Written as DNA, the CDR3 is TGTGCCAGCAGGGTCGCGGGGGCCGGGGAGCTGTTTTTT. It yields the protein CASRVAGAGELFF.

This CDR3 is CASSPRLADSTDTQYF. CDR3 coding DNA: TGTGCCAGCTCACCGAGACTAGCGGACAGCACAGATACGCAGTATTTT. V and J are TRBV18 and TRBJ2-3; 9 nucleotides agree with TRBD2. Germline V gene lookup returns CDR1 KGHSH and CDR2 LQKENI. The CDR3 covers 16 residues. The trim removed 3 bases at V and 0 bases at J, leaving 4 bases unmatched. Full variable domain (missing parts from reference TRBV18 and TRBJ2-3): NAGVMQNPRHLVRRRGQEARLRCSPMKGHSHVYWYRQLPEEGLKFMVYLQKENIIDESGMPKERFSAEFPKEGPSILRIQQVVRGDSAAYFCASSPRLADSTDTQYFGPGTRLTVL.

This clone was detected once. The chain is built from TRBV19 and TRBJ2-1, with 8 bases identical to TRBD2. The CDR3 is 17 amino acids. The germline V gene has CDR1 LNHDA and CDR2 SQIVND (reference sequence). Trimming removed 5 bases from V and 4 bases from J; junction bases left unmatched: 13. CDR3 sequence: CASSSSFLAGKYNEQFF. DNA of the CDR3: TGTGCCAGTAGTTCTTCTTTTCTAGCGGGCAAATACAATGAGCAGTTCTTC. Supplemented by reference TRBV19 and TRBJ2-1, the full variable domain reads DGGITQSPKYLFRKEGQNVTLSCEQNLNHDAMYWYRQDPGQGLRLIYYSQIVNDFQKGDIAEGYSVSREKKESFPLTVTSAQKNPTAFYLCASSSSFLAGKYNEQFFGPGTRLTVL.

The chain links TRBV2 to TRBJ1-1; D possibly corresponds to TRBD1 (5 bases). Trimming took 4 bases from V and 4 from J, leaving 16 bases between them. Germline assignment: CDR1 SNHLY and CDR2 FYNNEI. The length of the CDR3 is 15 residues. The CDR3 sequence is CASSAAGGVGTEAFF. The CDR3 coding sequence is TGTGCCAGCAGTGCAGCGGGAGGGGTAGGCACTGAAGCTTTCTTT.

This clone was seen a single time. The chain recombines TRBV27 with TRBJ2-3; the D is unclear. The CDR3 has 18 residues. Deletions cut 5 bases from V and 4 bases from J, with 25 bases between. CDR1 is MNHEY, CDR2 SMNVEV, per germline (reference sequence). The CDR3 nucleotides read TGTGCCAGCAGTCCGACCCTAAGCAGACTGACGGGCGCAGATACGCAGTATTTT. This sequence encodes CASSPTLSRLTGADTQYF.

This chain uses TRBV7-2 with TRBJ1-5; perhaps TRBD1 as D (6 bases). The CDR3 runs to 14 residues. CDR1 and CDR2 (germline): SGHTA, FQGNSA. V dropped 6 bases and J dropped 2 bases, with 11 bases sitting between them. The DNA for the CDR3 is TGTGCCAGCAGACCACAGGGTGGCAATCAGCCCCAGCATTTT. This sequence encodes CASRPQGGNQPQHF. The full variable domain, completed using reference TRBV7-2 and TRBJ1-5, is GAGVSQSPSNKVTEKGKDVELRCDPISGHTALYWYRQSLGQGLEFLIYFQGNSAPDKSGLPSDRFSAERTGGSVSTLTIQRTQQEDSAVYLCASRPQGGNQPQHFGDGTRLSIL.

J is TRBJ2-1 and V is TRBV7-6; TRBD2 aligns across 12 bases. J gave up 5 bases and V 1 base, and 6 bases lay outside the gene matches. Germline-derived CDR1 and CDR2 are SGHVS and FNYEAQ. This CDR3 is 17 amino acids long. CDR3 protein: CASSLVLGLAGHNEQFF. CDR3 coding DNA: TGTGCCAGCAGCTTAGTGCTCGGACTAGCGGGACACAATGAGCAGTTCTTC.

In DNA form, the CDR3 reads TGTGCCAGCAGTCCCCCAGGGAGGAGGACTGAAGCTTTCTTT. Translated: CASSPPGRRTEAFF. V usage is TRBV6-6 and J usage is TRBJ1-1, with a possible D match to TRBD1 (5 bases). Per germline, CDR1 MNHNY and CDR2 SVGAGI (reference sequence). This CDR3 has 14 amino acids. V was cut by 5 bases and J by 5 bases, with 15 bases left in between.

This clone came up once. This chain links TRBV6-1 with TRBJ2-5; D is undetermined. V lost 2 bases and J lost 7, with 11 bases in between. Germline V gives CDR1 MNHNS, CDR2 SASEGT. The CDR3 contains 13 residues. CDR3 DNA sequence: TGTGCCAGCAGTGAATGGTCCTCGGGGACCCAGTACTTC. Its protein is CASSEWSSGTQYF.

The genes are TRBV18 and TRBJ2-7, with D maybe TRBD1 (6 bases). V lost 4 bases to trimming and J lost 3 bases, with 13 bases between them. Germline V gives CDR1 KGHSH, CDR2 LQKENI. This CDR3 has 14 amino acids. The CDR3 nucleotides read TGTGCCAGCTCACAAGACAGGAACAGCTACGAGCAGTACTTC. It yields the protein CASSQDRNSYEQYF. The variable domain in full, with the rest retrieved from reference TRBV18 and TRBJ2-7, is NAGVMQNPRHLVRRRGQEARLRCSPMKGHSHVYWYRQLPEEGLKFMVYLQKENIIDESGMPKERFSAEFPKEGPSILRIQQVVRGDSAAYFCASSQDRNSYEQYFGPGTRLTVT.

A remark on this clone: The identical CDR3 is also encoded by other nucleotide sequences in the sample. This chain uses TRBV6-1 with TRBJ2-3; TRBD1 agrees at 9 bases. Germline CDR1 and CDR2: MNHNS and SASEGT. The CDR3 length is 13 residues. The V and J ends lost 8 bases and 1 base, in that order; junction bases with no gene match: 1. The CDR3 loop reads CASRDRGTDTQYF. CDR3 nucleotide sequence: TGTGCCAGCCGGGACAGGGGCACAGATACGCAGTATTTT.

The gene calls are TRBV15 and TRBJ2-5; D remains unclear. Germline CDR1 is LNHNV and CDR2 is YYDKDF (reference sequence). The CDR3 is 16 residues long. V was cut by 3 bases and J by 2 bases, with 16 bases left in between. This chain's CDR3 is CATSRGLSLKQETQYF. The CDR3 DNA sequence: TGTGCCACCAGCAGGGGATTGAGTCTAAAACAAGAGACCCAGTACTTC.

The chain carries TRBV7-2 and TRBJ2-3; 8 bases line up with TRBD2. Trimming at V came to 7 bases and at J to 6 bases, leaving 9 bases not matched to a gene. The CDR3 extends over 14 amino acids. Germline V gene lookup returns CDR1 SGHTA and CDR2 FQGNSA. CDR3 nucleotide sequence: TGTGCCAGCACCCGGGGGGGCCGTGTGGATACGCAGTATTTT. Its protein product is CASTRGGRVDTQYF.

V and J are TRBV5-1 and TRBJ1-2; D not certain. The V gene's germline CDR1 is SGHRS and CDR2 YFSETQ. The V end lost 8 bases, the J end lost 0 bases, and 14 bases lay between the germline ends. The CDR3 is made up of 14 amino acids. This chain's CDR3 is CASKPDGTNYGYTF. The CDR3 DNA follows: TGCGCCAGTAAACCCGACGGGACTAACTATGGCTACACCTTC.

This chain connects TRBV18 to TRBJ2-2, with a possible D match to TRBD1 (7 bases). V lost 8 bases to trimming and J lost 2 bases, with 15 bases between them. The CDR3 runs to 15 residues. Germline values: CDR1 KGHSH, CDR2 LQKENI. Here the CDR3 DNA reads TGTGCCAGCGGGGGGACAGACCTAAACACCGGGGAGCTGTTTTTT. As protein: CASGGTDLNTGELFF.

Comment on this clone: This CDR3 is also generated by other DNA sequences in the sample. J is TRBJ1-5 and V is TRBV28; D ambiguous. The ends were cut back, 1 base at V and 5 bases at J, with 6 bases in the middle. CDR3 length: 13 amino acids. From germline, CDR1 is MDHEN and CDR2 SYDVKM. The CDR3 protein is CASSLLGYQPQHF. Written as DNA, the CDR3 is TGTGCCAGCAGTTTATTGGGATATCAGCCCCAGCATTTT.

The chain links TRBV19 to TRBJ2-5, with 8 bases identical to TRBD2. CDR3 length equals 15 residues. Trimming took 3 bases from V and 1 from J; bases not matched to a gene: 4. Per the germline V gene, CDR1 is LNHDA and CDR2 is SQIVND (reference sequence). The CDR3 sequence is CASSILRGAQETQYF. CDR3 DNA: TGTGCCAGTAGTATTTTGCGGGGGGCCCAAGAGACCCAGTACTTC.

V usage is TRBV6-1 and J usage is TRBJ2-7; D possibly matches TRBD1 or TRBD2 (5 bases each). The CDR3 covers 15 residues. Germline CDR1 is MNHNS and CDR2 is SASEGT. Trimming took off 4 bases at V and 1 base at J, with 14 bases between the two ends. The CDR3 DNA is TGTGCCAGCAGTGCCGGGACGGCGGGTTCCTACGAGCAGTACTTC. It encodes CASSAGTAGSYEQYF.

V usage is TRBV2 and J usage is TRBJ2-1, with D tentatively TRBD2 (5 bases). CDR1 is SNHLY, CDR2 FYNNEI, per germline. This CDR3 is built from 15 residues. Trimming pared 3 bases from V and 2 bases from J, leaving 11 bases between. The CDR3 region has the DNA TGTGCCAGCAGTGATCCAGCGGTCCCCTACAATGAGCAGTTCTTC. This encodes CASSDPAVPYNEQFF. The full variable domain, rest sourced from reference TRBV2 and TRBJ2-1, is EPEVTQTPSHQVTQMGQEVILRCVPISNHLYFYWYRQILGQKVEFLVSFYNNEISEKSEIFDDQFSVERPDGSNFTLKIRSTKLEDSAMYFCASSDPAVPYNEQFFGPGTRLTVL.

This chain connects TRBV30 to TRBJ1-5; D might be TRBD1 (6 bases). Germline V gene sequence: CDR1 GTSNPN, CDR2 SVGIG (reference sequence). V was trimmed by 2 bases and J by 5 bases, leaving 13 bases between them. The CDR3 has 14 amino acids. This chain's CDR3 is CAWSRDRGDQPQHF. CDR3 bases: TGTGCCTGGAGTCGGGATAGGGGGGATCAGCCCCAGCATTTT.

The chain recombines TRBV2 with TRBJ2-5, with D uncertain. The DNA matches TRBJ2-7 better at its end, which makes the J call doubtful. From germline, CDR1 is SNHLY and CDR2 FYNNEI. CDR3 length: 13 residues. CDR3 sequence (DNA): TGTGCCAGCGGTAAGGTCAGAGCCTACGAGCAGTACTTC. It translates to CASGKVRAYEQYF.

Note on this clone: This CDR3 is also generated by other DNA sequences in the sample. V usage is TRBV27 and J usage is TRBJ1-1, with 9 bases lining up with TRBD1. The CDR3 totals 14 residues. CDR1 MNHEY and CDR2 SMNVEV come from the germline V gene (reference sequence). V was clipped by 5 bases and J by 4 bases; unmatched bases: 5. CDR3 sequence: CASSLRQGGTEAFF. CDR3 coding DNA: TGTGCCAGCAGTCTTCGACAGGGGGGCACTGAAGCTTTCTTT.